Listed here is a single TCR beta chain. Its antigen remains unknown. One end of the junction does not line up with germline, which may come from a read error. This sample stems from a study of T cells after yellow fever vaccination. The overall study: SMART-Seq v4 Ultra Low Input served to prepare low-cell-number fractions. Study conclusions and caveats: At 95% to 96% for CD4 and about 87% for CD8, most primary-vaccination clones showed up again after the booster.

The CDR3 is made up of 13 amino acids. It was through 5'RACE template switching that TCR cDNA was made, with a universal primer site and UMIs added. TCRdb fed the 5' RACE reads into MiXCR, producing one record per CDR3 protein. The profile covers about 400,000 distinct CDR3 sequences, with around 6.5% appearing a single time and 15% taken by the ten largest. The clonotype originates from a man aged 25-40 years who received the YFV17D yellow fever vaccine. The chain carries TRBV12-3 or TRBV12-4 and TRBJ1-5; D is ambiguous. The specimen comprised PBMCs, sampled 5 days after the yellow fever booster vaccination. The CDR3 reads CASSTDYNQPLHF. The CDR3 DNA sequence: TGTGCCAGTAGCACAGACTACAATCAGCCCCTGCATTTT.